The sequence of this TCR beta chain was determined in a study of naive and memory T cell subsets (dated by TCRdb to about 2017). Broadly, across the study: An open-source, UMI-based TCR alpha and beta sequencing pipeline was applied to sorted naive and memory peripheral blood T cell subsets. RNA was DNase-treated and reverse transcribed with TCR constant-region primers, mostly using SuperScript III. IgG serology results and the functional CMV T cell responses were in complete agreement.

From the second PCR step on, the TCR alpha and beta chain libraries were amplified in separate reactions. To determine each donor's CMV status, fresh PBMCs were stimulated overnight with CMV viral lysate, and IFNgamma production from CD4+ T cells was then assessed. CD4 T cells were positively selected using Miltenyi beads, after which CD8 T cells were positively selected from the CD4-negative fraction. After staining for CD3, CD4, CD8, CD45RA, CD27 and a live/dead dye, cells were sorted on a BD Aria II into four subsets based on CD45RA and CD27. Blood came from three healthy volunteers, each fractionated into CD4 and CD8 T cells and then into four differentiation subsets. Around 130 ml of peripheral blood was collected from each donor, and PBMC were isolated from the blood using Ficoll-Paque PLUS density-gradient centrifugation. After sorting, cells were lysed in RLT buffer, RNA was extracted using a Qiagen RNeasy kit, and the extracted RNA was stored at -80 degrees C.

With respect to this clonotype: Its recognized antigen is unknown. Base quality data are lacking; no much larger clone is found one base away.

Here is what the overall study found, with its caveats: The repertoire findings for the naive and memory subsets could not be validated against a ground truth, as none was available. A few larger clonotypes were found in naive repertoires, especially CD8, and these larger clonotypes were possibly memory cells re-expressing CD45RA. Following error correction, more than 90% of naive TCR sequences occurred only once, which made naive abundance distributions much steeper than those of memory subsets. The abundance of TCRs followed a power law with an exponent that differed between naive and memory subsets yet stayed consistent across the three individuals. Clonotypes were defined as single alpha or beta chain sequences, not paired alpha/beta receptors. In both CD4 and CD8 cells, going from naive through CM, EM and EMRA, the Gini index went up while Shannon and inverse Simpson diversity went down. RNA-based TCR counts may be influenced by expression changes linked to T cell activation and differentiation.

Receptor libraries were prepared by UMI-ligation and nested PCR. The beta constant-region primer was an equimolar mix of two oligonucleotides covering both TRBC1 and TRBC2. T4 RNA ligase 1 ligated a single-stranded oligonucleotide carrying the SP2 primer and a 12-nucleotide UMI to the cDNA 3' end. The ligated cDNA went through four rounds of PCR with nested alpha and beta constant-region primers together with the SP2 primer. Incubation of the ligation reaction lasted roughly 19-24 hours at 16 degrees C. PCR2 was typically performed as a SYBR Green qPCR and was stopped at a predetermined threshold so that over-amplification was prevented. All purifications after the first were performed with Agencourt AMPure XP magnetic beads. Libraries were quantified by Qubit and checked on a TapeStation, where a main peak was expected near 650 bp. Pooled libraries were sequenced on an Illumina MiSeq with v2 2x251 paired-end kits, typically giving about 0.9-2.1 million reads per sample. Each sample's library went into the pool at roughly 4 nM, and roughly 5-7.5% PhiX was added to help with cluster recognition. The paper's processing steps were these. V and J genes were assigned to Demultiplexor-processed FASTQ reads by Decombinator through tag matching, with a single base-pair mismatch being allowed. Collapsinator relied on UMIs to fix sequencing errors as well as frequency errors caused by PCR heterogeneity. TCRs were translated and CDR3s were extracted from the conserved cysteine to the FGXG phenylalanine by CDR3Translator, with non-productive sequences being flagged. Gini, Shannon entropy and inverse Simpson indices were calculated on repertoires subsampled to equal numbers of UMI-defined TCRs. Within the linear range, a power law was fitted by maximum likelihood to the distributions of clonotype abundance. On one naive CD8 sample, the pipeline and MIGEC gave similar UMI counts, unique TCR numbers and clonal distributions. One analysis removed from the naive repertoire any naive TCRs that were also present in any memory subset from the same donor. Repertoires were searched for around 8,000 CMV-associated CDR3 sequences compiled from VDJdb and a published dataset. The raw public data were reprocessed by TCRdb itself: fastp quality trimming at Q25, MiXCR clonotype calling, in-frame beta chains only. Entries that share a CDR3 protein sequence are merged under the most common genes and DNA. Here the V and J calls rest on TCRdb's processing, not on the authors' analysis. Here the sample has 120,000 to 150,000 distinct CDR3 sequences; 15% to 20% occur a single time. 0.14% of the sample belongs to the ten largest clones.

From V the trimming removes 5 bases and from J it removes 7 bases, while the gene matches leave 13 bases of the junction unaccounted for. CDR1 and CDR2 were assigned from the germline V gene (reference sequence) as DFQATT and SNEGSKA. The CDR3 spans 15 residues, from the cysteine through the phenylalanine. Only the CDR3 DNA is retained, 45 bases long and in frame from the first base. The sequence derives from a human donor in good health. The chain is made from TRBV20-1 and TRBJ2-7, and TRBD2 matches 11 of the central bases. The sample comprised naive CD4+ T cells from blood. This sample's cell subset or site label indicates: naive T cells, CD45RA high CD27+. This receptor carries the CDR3 CSADLLTSGTGEQYF. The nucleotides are TGCAGTGCTGACCTTTTGACTAGCGGGACGGGAGAGCAGTACTTC.